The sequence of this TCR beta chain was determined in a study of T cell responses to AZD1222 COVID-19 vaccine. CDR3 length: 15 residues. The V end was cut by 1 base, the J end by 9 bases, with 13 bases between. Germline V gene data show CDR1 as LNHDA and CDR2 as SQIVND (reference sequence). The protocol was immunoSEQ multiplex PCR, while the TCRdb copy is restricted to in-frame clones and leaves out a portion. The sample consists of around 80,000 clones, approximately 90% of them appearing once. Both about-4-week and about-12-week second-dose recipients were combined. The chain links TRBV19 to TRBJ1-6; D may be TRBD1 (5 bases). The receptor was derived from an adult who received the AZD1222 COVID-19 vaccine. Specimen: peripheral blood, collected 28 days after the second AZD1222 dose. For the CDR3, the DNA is TGTGCCAGTAGTATAGCAGCAGGGAAGGCTTCACCCCTCCACTTT. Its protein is CASSIAAGKASPLHF.